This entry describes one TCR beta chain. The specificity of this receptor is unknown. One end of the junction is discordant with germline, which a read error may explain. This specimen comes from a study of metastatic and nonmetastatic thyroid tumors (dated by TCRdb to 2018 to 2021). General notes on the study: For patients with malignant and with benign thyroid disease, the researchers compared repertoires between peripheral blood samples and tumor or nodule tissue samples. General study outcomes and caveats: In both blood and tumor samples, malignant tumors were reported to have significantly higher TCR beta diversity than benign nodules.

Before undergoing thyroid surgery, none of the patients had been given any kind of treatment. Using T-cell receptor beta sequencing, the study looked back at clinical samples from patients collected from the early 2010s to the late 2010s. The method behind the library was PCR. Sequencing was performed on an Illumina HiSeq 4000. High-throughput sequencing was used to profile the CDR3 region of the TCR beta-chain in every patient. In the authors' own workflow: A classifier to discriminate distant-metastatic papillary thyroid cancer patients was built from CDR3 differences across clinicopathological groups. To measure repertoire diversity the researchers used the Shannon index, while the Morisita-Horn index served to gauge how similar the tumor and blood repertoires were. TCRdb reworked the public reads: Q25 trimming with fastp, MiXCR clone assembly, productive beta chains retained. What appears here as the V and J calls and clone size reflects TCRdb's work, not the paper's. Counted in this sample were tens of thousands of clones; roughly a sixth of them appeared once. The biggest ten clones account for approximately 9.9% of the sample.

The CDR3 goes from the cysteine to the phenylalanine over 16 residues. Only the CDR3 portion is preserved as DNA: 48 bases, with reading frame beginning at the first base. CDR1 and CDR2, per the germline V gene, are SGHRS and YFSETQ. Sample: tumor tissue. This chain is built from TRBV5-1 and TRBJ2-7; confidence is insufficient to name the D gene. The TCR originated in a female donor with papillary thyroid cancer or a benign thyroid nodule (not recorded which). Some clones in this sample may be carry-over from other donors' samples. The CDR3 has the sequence CSSISRLAVDPYEQYF. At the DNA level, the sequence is TGCTCCAGCATCTCAAGGCTCGCCGTTGATCCCTACGAGCAGTACTTC.